This TCR beta chain was observed in a study of blood T cell repertoires in COVID-19. The CDR3 is 16 residues long. V lost 5 bases to trimming and J lost 7 bases; unmatched junction nucleotides: 14. Germline V lookup: CDR1 SGHAT, CDR2 FQNNGV. Sequenced by immunoSEQ multiplex PCR; TCRdb stores in-frame clones only, minus some. The sample includes 150,000 or so clones, 80% to 85% seen only once; the top ten take approximately 3.9%. The TCR was taken from a woman aged 55-69 years with acute or convalescent COVID-19. The sample was peripheral blood. The rearrangement links TRBV11-2 to TRBJ2-5; TRBD2 matches at 9 bases. The CDR3 loop is CASSPRGGLAIGTQYF. Written as DNA, the CDR3 is TGTGCCAGCAGCCCGCGGGGGGGACTAGCAATCGGGACCCAGTACTTC. Supplemented by reference TRBV11-2 and TRBJ2-5, the full variable domain reads EAGVAQSPRYKIIEKRQSVAFWCNPISGHATLYWYQQILGQGPKLLIQFQNNGVVDDSQLPKDRFSAERLKGVDSTLKIQPAKLEDSAVYLCASSPRGGLAIGTQYFGPGTRLLVL.